Following are 22 T cell receptor beta chains from one sample sequenced in a study of blood T cells in healthy people across ages. The authors ran a second PCR of about 7 to 11 cycles using a sample-barcoded 5' primer and a J-beta primer mix. TCRdb analysed the 5' RACE reads with MiXCR anew, one entry per CDR3 protein. This table has about 1.4 million distinct CDR3 sequences, roughly 59% appearing once. Material: blood. These TCRs come from a man aged 18 to 30 in good health.

This chain links TRBV2 with TRBJ2-5, with D possibly being TRBD1 (6 bases). Per germline, CDR1 SNHLY and CDR2 FYNNEI. The CDR3 sequence is 14 residues long. The germline V and J ends were trimmed by 4 bases and 3 bases, with 12 bases remaining between them. The CDR3 DNA is TGTGCCAGCAGTGTTTTGGGGGCCGAAGAGACCCAGTACTTC. Its protein product is CASSVLGAEETQYF. The full variable domain, its missing parts supplied by reference TRBV2 and TRBJ2-5, is EPEVTQTPSHQVTQMGQEVILRCVPISNHLYFYWYRQILGQKVEFLVSFYNNEISEKSEIFDDQFSVERPDGSNFTLKIRSTKLEDSAMYFCASSVLGAEETQYFGPGTRLLVL.

The V gene is TRBV3-1, the J gene TRBJ2-7; D gene ambiguous. Between the trimmed V and J ends, which lost 0 bases and 0 bases, there was a span of 9 bases. The length of the CDR3 is 15 residues. CDR1 and CDR2 (germline): LGHDT, YNNKEL (reference sequence). The chain's CDR3 is CASSQDNPSSYEQYF. The CDR3 coding sequence is TGTGCCAGCAGCCAAGATAATCCAAGCTCCTACGAGCAGTACTTC.

This clonotype occurred many times. The V gene is TRBV2, the J gene TRBJ2-5, with 7 bases aligning to TRBD1. V trimming: 6 bases; J trimming: 5 bases; junction bases outside the gene matches: 0. The germline V gene encodes CDR1 SNHLY and CDR2 FYNNEI. The CDR3 sequence is 11 residues long. DNA of the CDR3: TGTGCCAGCAGACAGGGGGAGACCCAGTACTTC. Residues: CASRQGETQYF.

The J gene is TRBJ2-3, the V gene TRBV20-1, with 7 bases fitting TRBD2. This CDR3 region has 14 residues. The trim removed 8 bases at V and 3 bases at J, leaving 11 bases unmatched. Germline V lookup: CDR1 DFQATT, CDR2 SNEGSKA (reference sequence). The chain's CDR3 is CSRSGTTDTDTQYF. CDR3 DNA: TGCAGTCGCTCCGGGACTACCGATACAGATACGCAGTATTTT.

A remark on this clonotype: An end of the junction differs from the germline gene, which may be a read error. The chain carries TRBV6-5 and TRBJ2-4; a weak D match, TRBD2 (7 bases). The CDR3 runs to 13 residues. Per the germline V gene, CDR1 is MNHEY and CDR2 is SVGAGI. CDR3 in DNA: TGTGCCAGCAGCTACTCGTCGGGGGGCAAGGAGTACTTC. Amino acids: CASSYSSGGKEYF.

This chain uses TRBV7-2 with TRBJ2-7, with D possibly TRBD2 on 6 matching bases. The germline CDR1 and CDR2 sequences are SGHTA and FQGNSA. Trimming stripped 0 bases from V and 3 bases from J, with 21 bases between. The CDR3 length is 18 residues. CDR3 sequence: CASSLAFGGTLSFYEQYF. The CDR3 region has the DNA TGTGCCAGCAGCTTAGCATTTGGCGGGACCCTTAGTTTCTACGAGCAGTACTTC.

V gene TRBV7-2 combines with J gene TRBJ2-3; tentative D call: TRBD1 (5 bases). The germline gives CDR1 SGHTA, CDR2 FQGNSA. This CDR3 contains 14 residues. With 5 bases removed from V and 1 base from J, the gap between germline ends came to 10 bases. The CDR3 DNA sequence: TGTGCCAGCAGCCCCAGGGAAGGCACAGATACGCAGTATTTT. Protein product: CASSPREGTDTQYF.

V usage is TRBV4-1 and J usage is TRBJ2-7; 7 bases align to TRBD2. This CDR3 comprises 16 residues. The junction had 11 bases not matched to a gene; V was cut back by 6 bases and J by 0 bases. CDR1 MGHRA and CDR2 YSYEKL come from the germline V gene. As DNA, the CDR3 is TGCGCCAGCAGTCGCGACCAGGGCGGGAGCTCCTACGAGCAGTACTTC. Protein sequence: CASSRDQGGSSYEQYF.

This CDR3 is CATSVGPSSPSRTDTQYF. The CDR3 DNA follows: TGTGCCACCAGCGTAGGTCCTTCTAGCCCCTCTCGCACAGATACGCAGTATTTT. This chain uses TRBV15 with TRBJ2-3; D is possibly TRBD2 (5 bases). Germline assignment: CDR1 LNHNV and CDR2 YYDKDF (reference sequence). The CDR3 is 18 residues long. Trimming stripped 5 bases from V and 1 base from J, with 22 bases between.

The V call is TRBV28, the J call TRBJ2-3, with TRBD2 identical over 8 bases. Germline loops: CDR1 MDHEN, CDR2 SYDVKM. There are 15 residues in the CDR3. After removal of 5 bases from V and 1 base from J, the junction contained 5 bases not matched to a gene. The CDR3 sequence: CASSAGAGGTDTQYF. CDR3 bases: TGTGCCAGCAGTGCCGGAGCGGGGGGCACAGATACGCAGTATTTT.

The DNA for the CDR3 is TGTGCCAGTCTAGGTCATCCCGGACCGGCCTTGGGGGACGAGCAGTACTTC. It yields the protein CASLGHPGPALGDEQYF. The rearrangement links TRBV6-2 or TRBV6-3 to TRBJ2-7; D is possibly TRBD1 or TRBD2 (5 bases each). Trimming stripped 9 bases from V and 5 bases from J, with 29 bases between. Germline CDR1 is MNHEY and CDR2 is SVGEGT. This CDR3 spans 17 amino acids.

The rearrangement uses TRBV2 and TRBJ2-3; D assignment may be TRBD1 or TRBD2 (5 bases each). Germline values: CDR1 SNHLY, CDR2 FYNNEI. There are 15 residues in the CDR3. V shed 7 bases and J shed 3 bases, with 17 bases lying between them. The CDR3 is CASKSTGTLTDTQYF. The CDR3 region has the DNA TGTGCCAGCAAGAGCACCGGGACGCTAACAGATACGCAGTATTTT.

The chain couples TRBV28 to TRBJ2-4; D remains ambiguous. Looked up from germline, CDR1 is MDHEN and CDR2 is SYDVKM. The CDR3 is made up of 16 amino acids. V was shortened by 6 bases and J by 3 bases, with 18 bases between the two germline ends. For the CDR3, the DNA is TGTGCCAGCAGCTCCGACTCATCAATGGGCAAAAACATTCAGTACTTC. Protein sequence: CASSSDSSMGKNIQYF. The whole variable domain, filled in from reference TRBV28 and TRBJ2-4, reads DVKVTQSSRYLVKRTGEKVFLECVQDMDHENMFWYRQDPGLGLRLIYFSYDVKMKEKGDIPEGYSVSREKKERFSLILESASTNQTSMYLCASSSDSSMGKNIQYFGAGTRLSVL.

In this sample, this clonotype turned up a few times. This chain links TRBV10-3 with TRBJ1-2, with D unclear. The CDR3 loop spans 15 amino acids. V lost 0 bases and J 3 bases, leaving 11 bases between the germline ends. Germline lookup yields CDR1 ENHRY and CDR2 SYGVKD. The CDR3 is CAISESLYGDYGYTF. Written as DNA, the CDR3 is TGTGCCATCAGTGAGTCGCTATACGGCGACTATGGCTACACCTTC.

This clonotype was observed a few times. J is TRBJ1-2 and V is TRBV20-1; D gene uncertain. The V end was cut by 8 bases, the J end by 8 bases, with 6 bases between. This CDR3 region has 8 residues. The V gene's germline CDR1 is DFQATT and CDR2 SNEGSKA (reference sequence). The CDR3 DNA sequence: TGCAGTACGGGAGGCTACACCTTC. Translating it yields CSTGGYTF.

The chain joins TRBV12-3 or TRBV12-4 to TRBJ2-1; 10 positions match TRBD2. V was pared by 3 bases and J by 10 bases, with 9 bases of the junction left unmatched. CDR3 length: 15 amino acids. The CDR3 loop is CASSFGLAGVQEQFF. CDR3 DNA: TGTGCCAGCAGTTTTGGCCTAGCGGGAGTTCAGGAGCAGTTCTTC.

This chain uses TRBV20-1 with TRBJ2-5, with unresolved D. With 5 bases removed from V and 2 bases from J, the gap between germline ends came to 9 bases. The CDR3 length is 12 residues. Germline lookup yields CDR1 DFQATT and CDR2 SNEGSKA (reference sequence). CDR3 in amino acids: CSADGLQETQYF. CDR3 bases: TGCAGTGCTGATGGCTTACAAGAGACCCAGTACTTC.

This clonotype has just a few counts. This chain connects TRBV4-3 to TRBJ1-2; 8 bases map to TRBD1. Germline CDR1 is LGHNA and CDR2 is YSLEER. Trimming at V came to 4 bases and at J to 7 bases, leaving 11 bases not matched to a gene. The CDR3 totals 15 residues. The CDR3, as DNA: TGCGCCAGCAGCCGAGTAACAGGGGGTCGATTTGGCTACACCTTC. This encodes CASSRVTGGRFGYTF.

This chain joins TRBV6-2 or TRBV6-3 and TRBJ2-7; D remains unclear. Trimming shortened V by 6 bases and J by 6 bases, and 18 bases separated the two germline ends. This CDR3 contains 14 residues. Germline CDR1 is MNHEY and CDR2 is SVGEGT. In DNA, the CDR3 is TGTGCCAGCAGACACACGGTGAAGACGGCCGAGCAGTACTTC. Translation gives CASRHTVKTAEQYF.

A word on this clonotype: Being one base from a much bigger clone, this may be a read error. The chain recombines TRBV28 with TRBJ2-7, with D possibly TRBD1 on 5 matching bases. Germline lookup yields CDR1 MDHEN and CDR2 SYDVKM. The CDR3 extends over 12 amino acids. The CDR3 is CAGSLRVYEQYF. The CDR3 DNA is TGTGCCGGCAGCCTCAGGGTTTACGAGCAGTACTTC.

The rearrangement links TRBV15 to TRBJ1-1; D is possibly TRBD1 (6 bases). The CDR3 contains 14 residues. Germline V lookup: CDR1 LNHNV, CDR2 YYDKDF (reference sequence). Trimming removed 0 bases from V and 3 bases from J, with 8 bases in between. The DNA for the CDR3 is TGTGCCACCAGCAGAGAAAGGGGGTACACTGAAGCTTTCTTT. Protein product: CATSRERGYTEAFF.

The gene calls are TRBV21-1 and TRBJ2-4; no check of the table's D call, TRBD2, against the DNA was made. TRBV21-1 constitutes a pseudogene. The CDR3 is 17 amino acids. CDR3 in DNA: TGTGCCAGCAGCAAAGCGCGGTGCGGGAGGGCCGAAAACATTCAGTACTTC. This codes for CASSKARCGRAENIQYF.